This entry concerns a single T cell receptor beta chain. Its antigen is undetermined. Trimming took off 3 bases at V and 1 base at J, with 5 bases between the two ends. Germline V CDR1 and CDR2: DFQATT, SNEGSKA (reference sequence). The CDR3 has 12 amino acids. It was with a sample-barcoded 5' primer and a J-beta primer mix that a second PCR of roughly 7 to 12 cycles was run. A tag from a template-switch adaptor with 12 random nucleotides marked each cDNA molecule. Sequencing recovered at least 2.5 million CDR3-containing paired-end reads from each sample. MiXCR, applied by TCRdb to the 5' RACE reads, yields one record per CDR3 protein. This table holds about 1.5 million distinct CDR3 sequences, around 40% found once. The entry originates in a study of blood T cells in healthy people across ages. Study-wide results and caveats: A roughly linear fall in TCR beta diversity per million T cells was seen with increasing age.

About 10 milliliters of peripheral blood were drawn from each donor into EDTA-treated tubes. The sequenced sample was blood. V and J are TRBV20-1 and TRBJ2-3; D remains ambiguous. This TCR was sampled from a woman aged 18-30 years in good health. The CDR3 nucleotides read TGCAGTGCTAGTTTGCGCACAGATACGCAGTATTTT. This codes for CSASLRTDTQYF.